This TCR beta chain originates from a study of blood T cell repertoires in COVID-19. About the research overall: The samples span acute and convalescent COVID-19 from the United States, Italy and Spain. T cells, B-cell-depleted T cells, or PBMCs supplied cDNA or gDNA.

The germline V gene encodes CDR1 MGHRA and CDR2 YSYEKL. V lost 3 bases and J lost 0; bases outside the gene matches: 8. This CDR3 has 17 amino acids. In the authors' workflow: Nucleated cell number was recorded as an estimate derived from reference gene primer amplification. The data were produced by immunoSEQ multiplex PCR, yet TCRdb's version contains in-frame clones alone and is incomplete. The V and J calls and clone size come from that table; D and trimming were worked out from the DNA. The sample includes some 340,000 clones, 83% seen only once; the top ten take around 3%. This clone has only one observation.

Sequenced: peripheral blood. The chain joins TRBV4-1 to TRBJ2-1; 7 bases line up with TRBD1. The sequence was collected from a man between 25 and 39 years old with active or convalescent COVID-19. CDR3 DNA: TGCGCCAGCAGCCACCTCCACAGGGGTAGCTCCTACAATGAGCAGTTCTTC. Translated: CASSHLHRGSSYNEQFF.